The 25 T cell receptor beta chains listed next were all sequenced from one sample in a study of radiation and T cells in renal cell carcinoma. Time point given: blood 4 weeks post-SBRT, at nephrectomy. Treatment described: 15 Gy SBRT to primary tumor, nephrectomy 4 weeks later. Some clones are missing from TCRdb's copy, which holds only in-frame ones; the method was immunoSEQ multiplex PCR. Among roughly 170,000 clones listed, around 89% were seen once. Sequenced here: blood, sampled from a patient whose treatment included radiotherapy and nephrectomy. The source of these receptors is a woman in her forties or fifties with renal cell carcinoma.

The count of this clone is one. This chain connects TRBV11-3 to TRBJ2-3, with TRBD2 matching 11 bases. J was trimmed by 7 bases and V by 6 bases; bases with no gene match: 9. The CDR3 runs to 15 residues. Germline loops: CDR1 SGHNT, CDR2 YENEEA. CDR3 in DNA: TGTGCCAGCAGTTATACTAGCGGGGGTGCGAATACGCAGTATTTT. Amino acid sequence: CASSYTSGGANTQYF. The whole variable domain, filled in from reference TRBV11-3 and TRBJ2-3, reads EAGVVQSPRYKIIEKKQPVAFWCNPISGHNTLYWYLQNLGQGPELLIRYENEEAVDDSQLPKDRFSAERLKGVDSTLKIQPAELGDSAVYLCASSYTSGGANTQYFGPGTRLTVL.

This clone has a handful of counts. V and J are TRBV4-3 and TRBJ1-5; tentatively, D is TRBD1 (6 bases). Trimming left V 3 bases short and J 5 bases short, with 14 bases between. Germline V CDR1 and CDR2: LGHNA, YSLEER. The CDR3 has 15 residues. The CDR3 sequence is CASSQGRTAYQPQHF. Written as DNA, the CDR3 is TGCGCCAGCAGCCAGGGACGGACAGCATATCAGCCCCAGCATTTT.

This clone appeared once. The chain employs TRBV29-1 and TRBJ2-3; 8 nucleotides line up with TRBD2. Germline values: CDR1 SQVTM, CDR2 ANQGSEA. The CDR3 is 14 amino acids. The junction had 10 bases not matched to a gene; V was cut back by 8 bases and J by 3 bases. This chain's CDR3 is CSFNGGAATDTQYF. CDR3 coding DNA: TGCAGCTTCAACGGGGGGGCGGCAACAGATACGCAGTATTTT.

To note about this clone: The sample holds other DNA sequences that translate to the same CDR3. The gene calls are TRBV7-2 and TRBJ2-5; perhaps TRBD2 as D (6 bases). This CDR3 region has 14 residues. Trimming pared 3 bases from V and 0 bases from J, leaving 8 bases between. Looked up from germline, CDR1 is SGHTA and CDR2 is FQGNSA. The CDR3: CASSFSGNQETQYF. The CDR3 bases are TGTGCCAGCAGCTTTAGCGGAAACCAAGAGACCCAGTACTTC.

CDR3 residues: CASSFGVAGGRGSYNEQFF. The CDR3 region has the DNA TGTGCCAGCAGCTTTGGGGTAGCGGGGGGCCGGGGGTCCTACAATGAGCAGTTCTTC. The chain joins TRBV7-2 to TRBJ2-1; TRBD2 aligns across 10 bases. Germline CDR1 reads SGHTA; CDR2 reads FQGNSA. V lost 3 bases to trimming and J lost 1 base; unmatched junction nucleotides: 12. This CDR3 region has 19 residues.

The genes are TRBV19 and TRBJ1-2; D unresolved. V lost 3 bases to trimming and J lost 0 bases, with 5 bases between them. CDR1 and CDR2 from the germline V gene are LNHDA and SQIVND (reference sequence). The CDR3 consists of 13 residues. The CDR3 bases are TGTGCCAGTAGTATTGGGACTAACTATGGCTACACCTTC. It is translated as CASSIGTNYGYTF.

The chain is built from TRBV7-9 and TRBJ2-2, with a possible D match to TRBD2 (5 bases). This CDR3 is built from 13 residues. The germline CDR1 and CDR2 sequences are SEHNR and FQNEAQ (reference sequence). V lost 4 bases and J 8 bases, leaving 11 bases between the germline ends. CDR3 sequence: CASSSASGGELFF. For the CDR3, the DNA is TGTGCCAGCAGCTCCGCGTCGGGAGGGGAGCTGTTTTTT.

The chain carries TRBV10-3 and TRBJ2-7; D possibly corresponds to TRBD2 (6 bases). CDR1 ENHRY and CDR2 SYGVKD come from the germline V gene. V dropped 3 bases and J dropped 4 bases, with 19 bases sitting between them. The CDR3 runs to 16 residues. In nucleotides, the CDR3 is TGTGCCATCAGTGACCCGCGGGCCGGGAGTTCTTACGAGCAGTACTTC. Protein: CAISDPRAGSSYEQYF.

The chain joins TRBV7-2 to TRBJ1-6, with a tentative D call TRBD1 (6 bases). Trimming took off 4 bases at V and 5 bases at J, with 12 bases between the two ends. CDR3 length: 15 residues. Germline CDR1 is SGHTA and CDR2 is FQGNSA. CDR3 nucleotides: TGTGCCAGCAGCTGGGGTCAGGGGAATAATTCACCCCTCCACTTT. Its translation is CASSWGQGNNSPLHF. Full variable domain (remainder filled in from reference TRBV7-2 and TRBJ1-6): GAGVSQSPSNKVTEKGKDVELRCDPISGHTALYWYRQSLGQGLEFLIYFQGNSAPDKSGLPSDRFSAERTGGSVSTLTIQRTQQEDSAVYLCASSWGQGNNSPLHFGNGTRLTVT.

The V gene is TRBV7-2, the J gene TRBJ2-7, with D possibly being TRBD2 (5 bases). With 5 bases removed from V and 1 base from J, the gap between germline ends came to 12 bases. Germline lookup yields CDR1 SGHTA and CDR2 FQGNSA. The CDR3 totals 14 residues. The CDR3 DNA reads TGTGCCAGCAGCCATGACTACGCTTCCTACGAGCAGTACTTC. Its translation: CASSHDYASYEQYF.

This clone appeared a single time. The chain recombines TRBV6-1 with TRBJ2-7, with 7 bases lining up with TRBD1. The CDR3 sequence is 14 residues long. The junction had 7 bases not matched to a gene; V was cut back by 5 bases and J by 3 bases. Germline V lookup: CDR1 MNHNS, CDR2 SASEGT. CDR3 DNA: TGTGCCAGCAGTTCGGGACAGAGACTCTACGAGCAGTACTTC. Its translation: CASSSGQRLYEQYF.

The CDR3 DNA reads TGTGCCAGCAGCGCGCGCTCGGGGACAGGCGCCACCGGGGAGCTGTTTTTT. Amino acid sequence: CASSARSGTGATGELFF. The chain links TRBV9 to TRBJ2-2; TRBD1 matches at 8 bases. This CDR3 has 17 residues. Germline trimming cut 3 bases from V and 4 bases from J; bases unmatched to any gene: 11. Germline CDR1 is SGDLS and CDR2 is YYNGEE.

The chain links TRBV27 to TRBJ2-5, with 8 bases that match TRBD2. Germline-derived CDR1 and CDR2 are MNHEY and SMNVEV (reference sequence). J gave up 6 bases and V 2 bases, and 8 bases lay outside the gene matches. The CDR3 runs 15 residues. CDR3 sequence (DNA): TGTGCCAGCAGTTTAAGGGCTAGCGGGTCTAAGACCCAGTACTTC. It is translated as CASSLRASGSKTQYF.

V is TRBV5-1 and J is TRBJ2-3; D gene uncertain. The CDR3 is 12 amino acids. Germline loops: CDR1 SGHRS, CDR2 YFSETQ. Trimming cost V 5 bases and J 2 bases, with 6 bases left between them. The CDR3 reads CASSEATDTQYF. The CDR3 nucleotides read TGCGCCAGCAGTGAGGCCACAGATACGCAGTATTTT. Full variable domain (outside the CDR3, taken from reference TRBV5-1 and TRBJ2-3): KAGVTQTPRYLIKTRGQQVTLSCSPISGHRSVSWYQQTPGQGLQFLFEYFSETQRNKGNFPGRFSGRQFSNSRSEMNVSTLELGDSALYLCASSEATDTQYFGPGTRLTVL.

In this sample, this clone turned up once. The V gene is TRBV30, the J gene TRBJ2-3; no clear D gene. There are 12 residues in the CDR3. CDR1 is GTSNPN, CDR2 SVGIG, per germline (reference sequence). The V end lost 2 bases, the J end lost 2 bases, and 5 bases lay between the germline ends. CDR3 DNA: TGTGCCTGGAGTCGGGTCACAGATACGCAGTATTTT. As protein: CAWSRVTDTQYF.

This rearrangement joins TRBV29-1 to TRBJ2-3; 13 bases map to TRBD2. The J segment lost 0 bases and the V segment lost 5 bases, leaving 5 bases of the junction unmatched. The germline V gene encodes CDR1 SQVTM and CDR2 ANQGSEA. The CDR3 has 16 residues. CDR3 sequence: CSVTGTSGASTDTQYF. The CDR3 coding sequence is TGCAGCGTTACCGGGACTAGCGGGGCTAGCACAGATACGCAGTATTTT.

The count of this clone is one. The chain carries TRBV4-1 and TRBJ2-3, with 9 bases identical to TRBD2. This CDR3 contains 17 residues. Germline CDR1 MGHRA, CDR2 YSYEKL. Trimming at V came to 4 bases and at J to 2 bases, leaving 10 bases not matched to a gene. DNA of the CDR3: TGCGCCAGCAGCCTTCGCGAGCGGGGGGAAACCACAGATACGCAGTATTTT. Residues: CASSLRERGETTDTQYF.

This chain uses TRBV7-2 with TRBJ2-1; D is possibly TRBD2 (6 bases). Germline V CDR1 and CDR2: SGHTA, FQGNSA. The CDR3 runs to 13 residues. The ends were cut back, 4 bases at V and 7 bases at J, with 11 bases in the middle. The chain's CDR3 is CASSWEAGNEQFF. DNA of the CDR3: TGTGCCAGCAGCTGGGAGGCTGGGAATGAGCAGTTCTTC.

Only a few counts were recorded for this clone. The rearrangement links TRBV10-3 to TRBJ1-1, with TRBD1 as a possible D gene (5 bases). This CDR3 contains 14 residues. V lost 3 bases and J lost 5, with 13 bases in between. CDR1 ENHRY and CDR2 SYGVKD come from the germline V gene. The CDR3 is CAISEQDPSTEAFF. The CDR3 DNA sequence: TGTGCCATCAGTGAACAGGACCCATCGACTGAAGCTTTCTTT.

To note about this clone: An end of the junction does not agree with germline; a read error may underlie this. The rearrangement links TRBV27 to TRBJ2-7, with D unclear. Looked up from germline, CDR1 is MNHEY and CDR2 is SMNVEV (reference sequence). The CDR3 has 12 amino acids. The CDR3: CASSILSSESPF. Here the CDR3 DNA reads TGTGCCAGCAGTATCCTGTCCTCCGAGAGTCCCTTC.

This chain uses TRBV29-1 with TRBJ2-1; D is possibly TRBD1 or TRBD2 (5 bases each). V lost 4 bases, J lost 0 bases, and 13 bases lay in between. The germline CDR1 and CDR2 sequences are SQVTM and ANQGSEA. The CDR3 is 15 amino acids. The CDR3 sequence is CSVGDRPSSYNEQFF. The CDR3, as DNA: TGCAGCGTTGGGGACCGACCGAGCTCCTACAATGAGCAGTTCTTC.

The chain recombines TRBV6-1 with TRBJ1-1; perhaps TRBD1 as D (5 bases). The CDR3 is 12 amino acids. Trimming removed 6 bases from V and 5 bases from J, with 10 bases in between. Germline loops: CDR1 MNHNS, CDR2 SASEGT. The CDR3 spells CASSAGRTEAFF. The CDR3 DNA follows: TGTGCCAGCAGCGCAGGGAGAACTGAAGCTTTCTTT.

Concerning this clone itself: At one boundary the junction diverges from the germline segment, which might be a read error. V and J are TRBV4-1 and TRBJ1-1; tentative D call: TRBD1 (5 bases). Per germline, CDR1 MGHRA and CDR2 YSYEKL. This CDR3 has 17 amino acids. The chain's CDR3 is CASSRASSNRLGGEVFF. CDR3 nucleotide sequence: TGCGCCAGCAGCCGAGCTAGCTCAAACCGACTCGGGGGGGAAGTTTTCTTT.

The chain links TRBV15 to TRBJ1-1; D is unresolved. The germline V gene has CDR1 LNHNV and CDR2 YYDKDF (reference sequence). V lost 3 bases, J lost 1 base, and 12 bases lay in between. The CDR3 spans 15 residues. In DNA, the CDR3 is TGTGCCACCAGCAGGGCAGGACGGCCGAACACTGAAGCTTTCTTT. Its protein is CATSRAGRPNTEAFF. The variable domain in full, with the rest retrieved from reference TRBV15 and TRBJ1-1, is DAMVIQNPRYQVTQFGKPVTLSCSQTLNHNVMYWYQQKSSQAPKLLFHYYDKDFNNEADTPDNFQSRRPNTSFCFLDIRSPGLGDTAMYLCATSRAGRPNTEAFFGQGTRLTVV.

The CDR3 DNA follows: TGTGCCAGCAGTGAAGGACTAGCTGGTTATACCAAAAACATTCAGTACTTC. Its translation is CASSEGLAGYTKNIQYF. The rearrangement joins TRBV2 to TRBJ2-4; 7 bases line up with TRBD2. CDR3 size: 17 residues. V lost 1 base to trimming and J lost 2 bases; unmatched junction nucleotides: 8. Germline-derived CDR1 and CDR2 are SNHLY and FYNNEI.